These 15 T cell receptor beta chains share one sample of origin, sequenced in a study of post-analysis software for immune sequencing data. Study-wide points: TRBV5-6, TRBV5-1 and TRBV20-1 belonged to a set of a handful of TRBV segments that were more frequent in patients than controls.

Unique molecular identifiers were present in the TCR beta cDNA libraries. TCRdb used MiXCR to reprocess the PCR reads, holding one entry per CDR3 protein. This sample yields about half a million distinct CDR3 sequences, of which 30% to 40% are seen a single time; approximately 6% belongs to the top ten. Their target antigens are unknown. Sequenced sample: blood. The receptors were sampled from a girl between 2 and 17 years old with multiple sclerosis.

The chain combines TRBV6-1 with TRBJ2-5; TRBD1 matches 10 bases. J was trimmed by 4 bases and V by 6 bases; bases with no gene match: 14. The CDR3 totals 17 residues. Germline values: CDR1 MNHNS, CDR2 SASEGT. CDR3 DNA: TGTGCCAGCAGCTCCTTACTGCGGACAGGGGGTTTAGAGACCCAGTACTTC. Its protein product is CASSSLLRTGGLETQYF.

This clonotype was observed a handful of times. The CDR3 bases are TGTGCCACCAGCAGAGATCTGAGCGGGGAAGAGACCCAGTACTTC. This translates into CATSRDLSGEETQYF. V is TRBV15 and J is TRBJ2-5; 7 nucleotides match TRBD2. J lost 3 bases, V lost 0 bases, and 4 bases had no gene match. Germline assignment: CDR1 LNHNV and CDR2 YYDKDF (reference sequence). The CDR3 runs to 15 residues.

The chain employs TRBV27 and TRBJ2-3; the D is unclear. Germline V lookup: CDR1 MNHEY, CDR2 SMNVEV (reference sequence). This CDR3 is built from 17 residues. Trimming took off 5 bases at V and 2 bases at J, with 20 bases between the two ends. DNA for the CDR3: TGTGCCAGCAGTATCCCCCTTGACGGTACGACCACAGATACGCAGTATTTT. This gives the protein CASSIPLDGTTTDTQYF.

This clonotype was found a few times. The rearrangement uses TRBV10-3 and TRBJ2-7; perhaps TRBD2 as D (7 bases). CDR1 is ENHRY and CDR2 is SYGVKD in the germline V gene. The CDR3 loop spans 14 amino acids. Trimming pared 0 bases from V and 6 bases from J, leaving 12 bases between. CDR3: CAISESGGRFEQYF. CDR3 DNA: TGTGCCATCAGTGAGTCCGGGGGGCGGTTCGAGCAGTACTTC.

This chain connects TRBV5-5 to TRBJ2-1, with D maybe TRBD2 (6 bases). The CDR3 contains 14 residues. Per the germline V gene, CDR1 is SGHKS and CDR2 is YYEKEE (reference sequence). The V and J ends lost 0 bases and 8 bases respectively, with 12 bases between them. Here the CDR3 reads CASSLGGEDHEQFF. DNA of the CDR3: TGTGCCAGCAGCTTGGGGGGGGAGGATCATGAGCAGTTCTTC.

Only a few counts were recorded for this clonotype. The rearrangement links TRBV5-5 to TRBJ2-7; D perhaps matches TRBD2 (7 bases). The CDR3 is 15 residues long. Trimming removed 3 bases from V and 3 bases from J, with 16 bases in between. Germline values: CDR1 SGHKS, CDR2 YYEKEE (reference sequence). The CDR3: CASSWRGGADYEQYF. Here the CDR3 DNA reads TGTGCCAGCAGCTGGAGGGGGGGGGCGGACTACGAGCAGTACTTC.

The chain joins TRBV20-1 to TRBJ2-2; 7 nucleotides line up with TRBD1. V lost 0 bases, J lost 5 bases, and 6 bases stayed unmatched. CDR1 and CDR2 (germline): DFQATT, SNEGSKA (reference sequence). CDR3 size: 15 residues. CDR3: CSARDEGAGTGELFF. The DNA of the CDR3 is TGCAGTGCTAGAGATGAGGGGGCCGGGACCGGGGAGCTGTTTTTT.

In this sample, this clonotype turned up a few times. The chain links TRBV18 to TRBJ2-5; D unresolved. The CDR3 is 15 residues long. Germline V gene lookup returns CDR1 KGHSH and CDR2 LQKENI. V lost 4 bases and J lost 5, with 17 bases in between. The CDR3 DNA reads TGTGCCAGCTCACAAAGAACCACCGGCGAGGAGACCCAGTACTTC. Translating it yields CASSQRTTGEETQYF.

The chain recombines TRBV7-9 with TRBJ1-2; a possible D gene is TRBD1 (6 bases). Trimming left V 1 base short and J 1 base short, with 7 bases between. Germline V gives CDR1 SEHNR, CDR2 FQNEAQ (reference sequence). The CDR3 extends over 14 amino acids. The DNA for the CDR3 is TGTGCCAGCAGCTTAGGACAGGTTAACTATGGCTACACCTTC. It is translated as CASSLGQVNYGYTF.

The J gene is TRBJ2-1, the V gene TRBV4-1, with 11 bases lining up with TRBD2. V shed 3 bases and J 2 bases; nucleotides not matched to a gene: 3. Per the germline V gene, CDR1 is MGHRA and CDR2 is YSYEKL. The CDR3 sequence is 16 residues long. CDR3 nucleotide sequence: TGCGCCAGCAGCCACGGGACTAGCGGCCCCTACAATGAGCAGTTCTTC. Its protein is CASSHGTSGPYNEQFF.

This clonotype was detected a few times. This chain joins TRBV7-9 and TRBJ1-2; D possibly corresponds to TRBD1 (6 bases). Germline loops: CDR1 SEHNR, CDR2 FQNEAQ (reference sequence). Deletions cut 4 bases from V and 5 bases from J, with 17 bases between. The CDR3 sequence is 15 residues long. In DNA form, the CDR3 reads TGTGCCAGCAGCTCCTCCGGGACACGGCGGTATGGCTACACCTTC. As protein: CASSSSGTRRYGYTF.

This clonotype has a handful of counts. The chain links TRBV20-1 to TRBJ2-7; D ambiguous. From germline, CDR1 is DFQATT and CDR2 SNEGSKA (reference sequence). CDR3 length equals 12 residues. V was pared by 3 bases and J by 1 base, with 7 bases between. The CDR3 region has the DNA TGCAGTGCTAGCGGCCAGTCCTACGAGCAGTACTTC. This gives the protein CSASGQSYEQYF.

This clonotype was detected only a few times. V usage is TRBV7-2 and J usage is TRBJ2-2; D is unclear. CDR3 length: 14 amino acids. Deletions cut 1 base from V and 4 bases from J, with 7 bases between. Per the germline V gene, CDR1 is SGHTA and CDR2 is FQGNSA. The CDR3 here is CASSLVAATGELFF. Here the CDR3 DNA reads TGTGCCAGCAGCTTAGTGGCGGCCACCGGGGAGCTGTTTTTT.

The chain employs TRBV12-3 or TRBV12-4 and TRBJ2-5; TRBD2 matches at 9 bases. This CDR3 spans 15 amino acids. Trimming at V came to 1 base and at J to 2 bases, leaving 2 bases not matched to a gene. CDR3 in DNA: TGTGCCAGCAGTTTAGAGCGGGGGGAACAAGAGACCCAGTACTTC. This codes for CASSLERGEQETQYF.

This clonotype has only a few counts. The chain recombines TRBV5-1 with TRBJ1-6; 9 nucleotides agree with TRBD1. The CDR3 sequence is 16 residues long. The V gene's germline CDR1 is SGHRS and CDR2 YFSETQ. J lost 6 bases, V lost 4 bases, and 8 bases had no gene match. The CDR3 sequence is CASSSRDRAPNSPLHF. The CDR3 DNA sequence: TGCGCCAGCAGCAGCCGGGACAGGGCCCCTAATTCACCCCTCCACTTT.